The T cell receptor (beta chain) described here comes from a study of OX40 agonist ivuxolimab in advanced cancers. Clones were sequenced by immunoSEQ multiplex PCR, and TCRdb holds only the in-frame ones, with some missing. The sample records approximately 110,000 clones, 85% to 95% being singletons. CDR1 and CDR2 (germline): SGHNT, YENEEA. Trimming cost V 4 bases and J 1 base, with 10 bases left between them. This CDR3 has 14 residues. The genes are TRBV11-3 and TRBJ1-1, with no clear D. The source was CD4+ or CD8+ T cells sorted from blood, collected in a trial of the OX40 agonist ivuxolimab. The TCR sequence derives from an adult with an advanced solid tumor such as melanoma, head and neck, liver or kidney cancer. The CDR3 region has the DNA TGTGCCAGCAGCTCCGGACCGGGGAACACTGAAGCTTTCTTT. It specifies CASSSGPGNTEAFF.